The clone carrying this T cell receptor (beta chain) has just a few counts. Its antigen is undetermined. As every portion of the isolated RNA was reverse transcribed, the sequencing read expressed TCRB transcripts. The method was immunoSEQ multiplex PCR; TCRdb's version includes in-frame clones alone and lacks a portion of them. The sample shows roughly 340,000 clones, around an eighth of them seen only once. Donors contributed one heparinised blood draw apiece, averaging roughly 100 mL. This sample is part of a study of beta chain features in type 1 diabetes. Trimming stripped 4 bases from V and 3 bases from J, with 13 bases between. From germline, CDR1 is MGHRA and CDR2 YSYEKL. The CDR3 loop spans 14 amino acids. The study's findings and limits: In comparison with healthy donors, patients had naive, central memory and Treg TCRB repertoires that appeared more similar. Type 1 diabetes patients had moderately but significantly shorter TCRB CDR3s in all four CD4+ subsets.

Sequencing input: naive CD4+ T cells from blood. V and J are TRBV4-1 and TRBJ2-7; tentatively, D is TRBD1 (6 bases). The clonotype originates from a woman aged 18-29 years with type 1 diabetes. The CDR3 is CASSRRQDGYEQYF. The CDR3 nucleotides read TGCGCCAGCAGCCGACGACAGGATGGCTACGAGCAGTACTTC.